A selection of T cell receptor beta chains follows, all from one sample in a study of blood T cell repertoires in COVID-19. Repertoires were generated with immunoSEQ multiplex PCR, while TCRdb's copy carries only in-frame clones and drops some. The data show about 410,000 clones, with about 92% seen just once and 0.55% to 0.75% held by the top ten. The sample comprised PBMCs or T cells enriched from blood (not recorded which). Receptors were obtained from a man aged 18 to 30 who had recovered from COVID-19. Both conserved end residues are trimmed from each CDR3.

CDR3: ASSENSDDYYGYT
V: TRBV2
J: TRBJ1-2

CDR3: ASSPELYGYT
V: TRBV18
J: TRBJ1-2

CDR3: ASSLEGDGAF
V: TRBV5-1
J: TRBJ1-1

CDR3: ASTDRRSSYEQY
V: TRBV6-5
J: TRBJ2-7

CDR3: ATGDRGTGELF
V: TRBV10-3
J: TRBJ2-2

CDR3: ASRTGVVDGYT
V: TRBV28
J: TRBJ1-2

CDR3: ASGWTGNTEKLF
V: TRBV19
J: TRBJ1-4

CDR3: ASQQGEGSPLH
V: TRBV18
J: TRBJ1-6

CDR3: ASSLYSYSYYEQY
V: TRBV5-8
J: TRBJ2-7

CDR3: ASSLVWGDVNEQF
V: TRBV5-4
J: TRBJ2-1

CDR3: ASSLDRERTEAF
V: TRBV27
J: TRBJ1-1

CDR3: ASSLTPEGGSPLH
V: TRBV7-2
J: TRBJ1-6

CDR3: ATRPSWEVNYYGYT
V: TRBV24-1
J: TRBJ1-2

CDR3: ASSQDAGSPLH
V: TRBV4-1
J: TRBJ1-6

CDR3: ASSLIPGGNTEAF
V: TRBV3-1/TRBV3-2
J: TRBJ1-1

CDR3: ASSPAAITSGSREQY
V: TRBV4-2
J: TRBJ2-7

CDR3: ASSLAAGGLNQETQY
V: TRBV5-1
J: TRBJ2-5

CDR3: ASSFGGRNGETQY
V: TRBV19
J: TRBJ2-5

CDR3: ASSLAPVHMEGEKLF
V: TRBV7-8
J: TRBJ1-4

CDR3: ASRTGSGSNSPLH
V: TRBV30
J: TRBJ1-6

CDR3: ASTATVNTEAF
V: TRBV12-3/TRBV12-4
J: TRBJ1-1

CDR3: ASSLSSGGWDEQF
V: TRBV7-7
J: TRBJ2-1

CDR3: ASSKALRDRGLYQPQH
V: TRBV21-1
J: TRBJ1-5

CDR3: ASSRDSLLRQETQY
V: TRBV7-8
J: TRBJ2-5

CDR3: ASSTGTGDGYT
V: TRBV5-1
J: TRBJ1-2

CDR3: ASSLLASGIGADTQY
V: TRBV27
J: TRBJ2-3

CDR3: ASSGEVVSEAF
V: TRBV5-1
J: TRBJ1-1

CDR3: ASSLGRGAEQY
V: TRBV16
J: TRBJ2-7

CDR3: ASSAPGGKETQY
V: TRBV19
J: TRBJ2-5

CDR3: ASSLDLGGNEKLF
V: TRBV7-9
J: TRBJ1-4

CDR3: ASSRGETSGRNEQF
V: TRBV5-1
J: TRBJ2-1

CDR3: ASSGQGNYGYT
V: TRBV7-3
J: TRBJ1-2